Shown below are 17 T cell receptor beta chains from a single sample sequenced in a study of shared clonotypes between healthy human individuals. Profiling relied on immunoSEQ multiplex PCR, and the TCRdb table lists in-frame clones only, not all of them. Altogether 950,000 to 1,300,000 clones are present, 75% being singletons, with the ten largest covering 1.5%. Sequencing was performed on memory CD4+ T cells sorted from blood. Subset denoted: CD45RA-negative fraction. These receptors were obtained from a man younger than 35 in good health.

This sequence joins TRBV5-4 and TRBJ2-7; D uncertain. Deletions cut 4 bases from V and 5 bases from J, with 10 bases between. CDR3 length: 12 amino acids. CDR1 is SGHNT and CDR2 is YYREEE in the germline V gene (reference sequence). The DNA of the CDR3 is TGTGCCAGCAGCCCGTCAATTGACGAGCAGTACTTC. Encoded protein: CASSPSIDEQYF.

V is TRBV10-3 and J is TRBJ1-4; tentatively, D is TRBD1 (6 bases). Deletions cut 6 bases from V and 3 bases from J, with 8 bases between. CDR1 is ENHRY and CDR2 is SYGVKD in the germline V gene. The CDR3 spans 13 residues. In DNA, the CDR3 is TGTGCCATCAGGGGGGGGCCTAATGAAAAACTGTTTTTT. Amino acid sequence: CAIRGGPNEKLFF.

The chain links TRBV27 to TRBJ2-3; 7 bases match TRBD2. The V and J ends lost 0 bases and 3 bases, in that order; junction bases with no gene match: 12. Germline V CDR1 and CDR2: MNHEY, SMNVEV (reference sequence). This CDR3 comprises 18 residues. CDR3 nucleotides: TGTGCCAGCAGTTTATCGCGGAGGGAGGGCTTTTGGACAGATACGCAGTATTTT. Translation gives CASSLSRREGFWTDTQYF.

Points on this clone: The sample carries other DNA sequences with the same CDR3. This rearrangement joins TRBV5-1 to TRBJ2-7, with a possible D match to TRBD1 (7 bases). Trimming removed 4 bases from V and 0 bases from J, with 14 bases in between. Germline V gene lookup returns CDR1 SGHRS and CDR2 YFSETQ. The CDR3 runs to 15 residues. The CDR3 region has the DNA TGCGCCAGCAGCCCCAGGGGGGACAGCTCCTACGAGCAGTACTTC. It codes for CASSPRGDSSYEQYF.

This chain links TRBV29-1 with TRBJ1-2; D is ambiguous. The V end was cut by 4 bases, the J end by 7 bases, with 10 bases between. CDR1 and CDR2 from the germline V gene are SQVTM and ANQGSEA. This CDR3 comprises 11 residues. The CDR3 sequence: CSVVSGSGYTF. CDR3 nucleotides: TGCAGCGTTGTAAGTGGTTCTGGCTACACCTTC.

The chain employs TRBV5-4 and TRBJ2-7, with 7 bases matching TRBD1. The CDR3 has 14 amino acids. Germline CDR1 reads SGHNT; CDR2 reads YYREEE (reference sequence). V lost 4 bases and J lost 3; bases outside the gene matches: 7. CDR3 coding DNA: TGTGCCAGCAGCGCCGGGACAGTAGTCTACGAGCAGTACTTC. Its translation: CASSAGTVVYEQYF.

The genes are TRBV5-4 and TRBJ1-1, with 9 bases fitting TRBD1. Losses at the gene ends were 0 bases for V and 3 bases for J; bases not matched to a gene: 6. The CDR3 spans 16 residues. Germline V lookup: CDR1 SGHNT, CDR2 YYREEE (reference sequence). The CDR3 loop is CASSLVGQGWDTEAFF. The CDR3 DNA follows: TGTGCCAGCAGCTTGGTTGGACAGGGGTGGGACACTGAAGCTTTCTTT.

This clone was seen only a few times. The chain carries TRBV2 and TRBJ1-1, with TRBD1 matching 9 bases. The CDR3 has 13 residues. CDR1 is SNHLY, CDR2 FYNNEI, per germline. Trimming took 5 bases from V and 6 from J; bases not matched to a gene: 4. The CDR3 nucleotides read TGTGCCAGCAGTCAAACAGGGGGCCCTGAAGCTTTCTTT. This gives the protein CASSQTGGPEAFF.

The rearrangement links TRBV7-8 to TRBJ2-7, with D possibly called TRBD1 or TRBD2 (5 bases each). Germline values: CDR1 SGHVS, CDR2 FQNEAQ. V was shortened by 1 base and J by 3 bases, with 10 bases between the two germline ends. This CDR3 region has 14 residues. CDR3 in amino acids: CASSLGDQGYEQYF. The DNA for the CDR3 is TGTGCCAGCAGCTTAGGGGACCAAGGCTACGAGCAGTACTTC.

The rearrangement uses TRBV5-5 and TRBJ2-5; TRBD2 aligns across 14 bases. The ends lost 4 bases at V and 1 base at J; junction bases unmatched: 12. The CDR3 is 19 residues long. The germline CDR1 and CDR2 sequences are SGHKS and YYEKEE (reference sequence). This CDR3 is CASSLGRGTSGRPQETQYF. In nucleotides, the CDR3 is TGTGCCAGCAGCCTCGGACGTGGGACTAGCGGGAGACCCCAAGAGACCCAGTACTTC.

The J gene is TRBJ1-2, the V gene TRBV15; no clear D gene. Germline V gives CDR1 LNHNV, CDR2 YYDKDF (reference sequence). Trimming removed 0 bases from V and 5 bases from J, with 10 bases in between. This CDR3 has 14 residues. The CDR3 coding sequence is TGTGCCACCAGCAGAGATTGGCAAGCGTATGGCTACACCTTC. This encodes CATSRDWQAYGYTF.

This sequence joins TRBV5-6 and TRBJ2-1; D is unresolved. The CDR3 loop spans 12 amino acids. V lost 0 bases, J lost 9 bases, and 7 bases lay in between. Germline V CDR1 and CDR2: SGHDT, YYEEEE. The CDR3 sequence: CASSLDFFEQFF. CDR3 coding DNA: TGTGCCAGCAGCTTGGATTTCTTTGAGCAGTTCTTC.

The chain is built from TRBV4-1 and TRBJ2-1; 9 bases line up with TRBD1. This CDR3 has 15 residues. V shed 6 bases, J shed 3 bases, and the junction held 6 bases outside the gene matches. Germline values: CDR1 MGHRA, CDR2 YSYEKL. This CDR3 is CASRRPGQGYNEQFF. The DNA for the CDR3 is TGCGCCAGCAGGCGGCCGGGACAGGGCTACAATGAGCAGTTCTTC.

This clone was counted a few times. The V call is TRBV18, the J call TRBJ1-2; no definite D call. Germline-derived CDR1 and CDR2 are KGHSH and LQKENI. The CDR3 has 15 residues. The V end lost 5 bases, the J end lost 1 base, and 14 bases lay between the germline ends. CDR3 residues: CASSITGDINYGYTF. The CDR3 DNA reads as TGTGCCAGCTCAATTACGGGCGATATTAACTATGGCTACACCTTC.

V gene TRBV25-1 combines with J gene TRBJ2-7; 11 bases are a match to TRBD1. V shed 4 bases and J 3 bases; nucleotides not matched to a gene: 5. This CDR3 spans 15 amino acids. Germline CDR1 MGHDK, CDR2 SYGVNS. In nucleotides, the CDR3 is TGTGCCAGCAGTGGGGGGACAGGGGGTGTCTACGAGCAGTACTTC. It codes for CASSGGTGGVYEQYF.

As concerns this clone: Distinct nucleotide sequences in the sample also encode this CDR3. This rearrangement joins TRBV4-1 to TRBJ2-1; D unresolved. The CDR3 length is 12 residues. CDR1 is MGHRA and CDR2 is YSYEKL in the germline V gene. The V end lost 0 bases, the J end lost 9 bases, and 6 bases lay between the germline ends. The chain's CDR3 is CASSQELGEQFF. CDR3 nucleotides: TGCGCCAGCAGCCAAGAGCTAGGTGAGCAGTTCTTC.

The gene calls are TRBV30 and TRBJ1-3, with D perhaps matching TRBD1 (5 bases). The CDR3 runs to 12 residues. Looked up from germline, CDR1 is GTSNPN and CDR2 is SVGIG (reference sequence). The CDR3, as DNA: TGTGCTGTTGGGACGGAGGGAAACACCATATATTTT. It codes for CAVGTEGNTIYF.